The T cell receptor beta chain under discussion was sequenced for a study of blood T cell repertoires in COVID-19. About the study: COVID-19 samples, acute and convalescent, were from the United States, Italy and Spain. PBMCs, B-cell-depleted T cells, or T cells were the source of the cDNA or gDNA that made up the material.

In the study's own analysis: Reference gene primer amplification gave estimated nucleated cell counts. The repertoire was sequenced with immunoSEQ multiplex PCR; TCRdb's copy has only in-frame clones and lacks some. V, J and clone size were drawn from that table, and D and trimming were deduced from the DNA. The data show some 330,000 clones, with 70% to 90% seen just once and approximately 1.9% held by the top ten. This CDR3 is 17 amino acids long. Germline loops: CDR1 LNHDA, CDR2 SQIVND (reference sequence). The ends lost 1 base at V and 4 bases at J; junction bases unmatched: 8. This clone appeared once.

This TCR derives from a middle-aged man in a cohort exposed to, infected with or recovered from COVID-19 (not recorded which). The chain recombines TRBV19 with TRBJ2-3, with TRBD2 identical over 10 bases. The sample consisted of PBMCs or T cells enriched from blood (not recorded which). In DNA, the CDR3 is TGTGCCAGTAGTATAGGTGGGAGCGGGAGGGCATCAGATACGCAGTATTTT. Amino acid sequence: CASSIGGSGRASDTQYF.